Listed below are T cell receptor beta chains from one sample, sequenced in a study of T cell responses to AZD1222 COVID-19 vaccine. TCRdb's table, derived via immunoSEQ multiplex PCR, lists solely in-frame clones and lacks some. Of about 82,000 clones detected, more than 90% appear once; the ten largest clones hold roughly 5%. Sequencing was performed on peripheral blood, taken on day 0 of AZD1222 vaccination. The receptor set was obtained from an adult in good health. Both conserved end residues are part of each CDR3. The D gene is left open where the match is weak. Size is stated for part of the rows, as once, few or many counts, or as a class when the clone is expanded.

cdr3_aa: CASSLDMNTEAFF
cdr3_nt: TGTGCCAGCAGTTTGGACATGAACACTGAAGCTTTCTTT
v_call: TRBV28
j_call: TRBJ1-1
clone_size: once
d_call: .

cdr3_aa: CASSRDRGTDTQYF
cdr3_nt: TGTGCCAGCAGTCGGGACAGGGGCACAGATACGCAGTATTTT
v_call: TRBV5-4
j_call: TRBJ2-3
clone_size: once
d_call: TRBD1

cdr3_aa: CASSRTGFSNQPQHF
cdr3_nt: TGTGCCAGCAGCCGAACAGGGTTCAGCAATCAGCCCCAGCATTTT
v_call: TRBV6-5
j_call: TRBJ1-5
clone_size: .
d_call: .

cdr3_aa: CATSDSAPGANQPQHF
cdr3_nt: TGTGCCACCAGTGATTCCGCCCCTGGGGCCAATCAGCCCCAGCATTTT
v_call: TRBV24-1
j_call: TRBJ1-5
clone_size: .
d_call: .

cdr3_aa: CASSIGGTGYTF
cdr3_nt: TGTGCCAGTTCAATCGGGGGCACTGGCTACACCTTC
v_call: TRBV19
j_call: TRBJ1-2
clone_size: .
d_call: .

cdr3_aa: CASSHPSGTGVKEQYF
cdr3_nt: TGCGCCAGCAGCCATCCTTCCGGGACAGGGGTGAAGGAGCAGTACTTC
v_call: TRBV4-1
j_call: TRBJ2-7
clone_size: .
d_call: TRBD1

cdr3_aa: CASSKGQGGQPQHF
cdr3_nt: TGTGCCAGCAGCAAAGGACAGGGGGGTCAGCCCCAGCATTTT
v_call: TRBV21-1
j_call: TRBJ1-5
clone_size: .
d_call: .

cdr3_aa: CASSQAGGSPLHF
cdr3_nt: TGTGCCAGCAGCCAAGCAGGGGGCTCACCCCTCCACTTT
v_call: TRBV14
j_call: TRBJ1-6
clone_size: .
d_call: TRBD1

cdr3_aa: CASSFSQGRGNEKLFF
cdr3_nt: TGTGCCAGCAGCTTTTCACAGGGTCGCGGCAATGAAAAACTGTTTTTT
v_call: TRBV5-6
j_call: TRBJ1-4
clone_size: .
d_call: .

cdr3_aa: CSVEDRVSGNTIYF
cdr3_nt: TGCAGCGTTGAAGATCGGGTCTCTGGAAACACCATATATTTT
v_call: TRBV29-1
j_call: TRBJ1-3
clone_size: .
d_call: .

cdr3_aa: CASSVRQGAGGEKLFF
cdr3_nt: TGTGCCAGCAGCGTACGACAGGGGGCAGGAGGTGAAAAACTGTTTTTT
v_call: TRBV9
j_call: TRBJ1-4
clone_size: .
d_call: TRBD1

cdr3_aa: CASSVDNRPSGNTIYF
cdr3_nt: TGTGCCAGCAGCGTAGACAACAGACCCTCTGGAAACACCATATATTTT
v_call: TRBV9
j_call: TRBJ1-3
clone_size: once
d_call: .

cdr3_aa: CASSVQDRTYNSPLHF
cdr3_nt: TGTGCCAGTAGTGTCCAGGACAGGACTTATAATTCACCCCTCCACTTT
v_call: TRBV19
j_call: TRBJ1-6
clone_size: .
d_call: TRBD1

cdr3_aa: CASGLEGGRVHEQFF
cdr3_nt: TGTGCCAGCGGACTCGAGGGGGGGCGAGTTCATGAGCAGTTCTTC
v_call: TRBV7-8
j_call: TRBJ2-1
clone_size: .
d_call: .

cdr3_aa: CASSVDLTDTQYF
cdr3_nt: TGTGCCAGCAGCGTAGATTTGACAGATACGCAGTATTTT
v_call: TRBV9
j_call: TRBJ2-3
clone_size: .
d_call: .

cdr3_aa: CSARGTYEQYF
cdr3_nt: TGCAGTGCTAGAGGGACCTACGAGCAGTACTTC
v_call: TRBV20-1
j_call: TRBJ2-7
clone_size: .
d_call: .

cdr3_aa: CSASWVQEKLFF
cdr3_nt: TGCAGCGCTAGTTGGGTACAAGAAAAACTGTTTTTT
v_call: TRBV20-1
j_call: TRBJ1-4
clone_size: .
d_call: .

cdr3_aa: CASSPISGGPTDTQYF
cdr3_nt: TGTGCCAGCTCACCAATTAGCGGGGGGCCCACAGATACGCAGTATTTT
v_call: TRBV18
j_call: TRBJ2-3
clone_size: .
d_call: TRBD2

cdr3_aa: CASSRWSTEAFF
cdr3_nt: TGTGCCAGCAGCAGGTGGAGCACTGAAGCTTTCTTT
v_call: TRBV28
j_call: TRBJ1-1
clone_size: .
d_call: .

cdr3_aa: CASSLAGDLSYNEQFF
cdr3_nt: TGCGCCAGCAGCTTGGCCGGGGACTTGTCCTACAATGAGCAGTTCTTC
v_call: TRBV5-1
j_call: TRBJ2-1
clone_size: .
d_call: .

cdr3_aa: CAIKPAGDSYEQYF
cdr3_nt: TGTGCCATCAAGCCGGCAGGTGATTCCTACGAGCAGTACTTC
v_call: TRBV10-3
j_call: TRBJ2-7
clone_size: .
d_call: .

cdr3_aa: CASSLGSANTEAFF
cdr3_nt: TGTGCCAGCAGCTTGGGGTCCGCCAACACTGAAGCTTTCTTT
v_call: TRBV5-6
j_call: TRBJ1-1
clone_size: .
d_call: .

cdr3_aa: CASSRQIKNTEAFF
cdr3_nt: TGTGCCAGCAGTAGACAGATAAAGAACACTGAAGCTTTCTTT
v_call: TRBV2
j_call: TRBJ1-1
clone_size: once
d_call: .

cdr3_aa: CASSSGTLSSYNSPLHF
cdr3_nt: TGTGCCAGCAGCTCCGGGACGTTAAGCTCCTATAATTCACCCCTCCACTTT
v_call: TRBV11-2
j_call: TRBJ1-6
clone_size: .
d_call: .

cdr3_aa: CASSLGSPANVYGYTF
cdr3_nt: TGTGCCAGCAGCCTCGGATCTCCGGCTAACGTCTATGGCTACACCTTC
v_call: TRBV14
j_call: TRBJ1-2
clone_size: .
d_call: .

cdr3_aa: CASSLQGARSTEAFF
cdr3_nt: TGTGCCAGCAGCTTGCAGGGGGCGCGGAGCACTGAAGCTTTCTTT
v_call: TRBV7-2
j_call: TRBJ1-1
clone_size: .
d_call: TRBD1

cdr3_aa: CASSLSGVGETQYF
cdr3_nt: TGCGCCAGCAGCCTTAGCGGGGTCGGGGAGACCCAGTACTTC
v_call: TRBV5-1
j_call: TRBJ2-5
clone_size: once
d_call: TRBD2

cdr3_aa: CASSGTGGNEQYF
cdr3_nt: TGTGCCAGCTCCGGGACAGGAGGTAACGAGCAGTACTTC
v_call: TRBV18
j_call: TRBJ2-7
clone_size: .
d_call: TRBD1

cdr3_aa: CAIRGAGGPQETQYF
cdr3_nt: TGTGCCATCAGGGGAGCGGGGGGGCCTCAAGAGACCCAGTACTTC
v_call: TRBV10-3
j_call: TRBJ2-5
clone_size: .
d_call: TRBD2

cdr3_aa: CATSETTGFNQPQHF
cdr3_nt: TGTGCCACCAGTGAAACAACAGGGTTCAATCAGCCCCAGCATTTT
v_call: TRBV24-1
j_call: TRBJ1-5
clone_size: .
d_call: .

cdr3_aa: CASSSGPNYGYTF
cdr3_nt: TGTGCCAGTAGTAGTGGTCCTAACTATGGCTACACCTTC
v_call: TRBV19
j_call: TRBJ1-2
clone_size: .
d_call: .

cdr3_aa: CASSQGGGPTEAFF
cdr3_nt: TGTGCCAGCAGCCAAGGTGGGGGGCCCACTGAAGCTTTCTTT
v_call: TRBV3-1/TRBV3-2
j_call: TRBJ1-1
clone_size: once
d_call: .

cdr3_aa: CASSQKTGRYEQYF
cdr3_nt: TGTGCCAGCAGCCAAAAGACAGGGCGCTACGAGCAGTACTTC
v_call: TRBV3-1/TRBV3-2
j_call: TRBJ2-7
clone_size: .
d_call: TRBD1

cdr3_aa: CAIRETGRGTEAFF
cdr3_nt: TGTGCCATCAGGGAGACAGGGAGGGGAACTGAAGCTTTCTTT
v_call: TRBV10-3
j_call: TRBJ1-1
clone_size: .
d_call: TRBD1

cdr3_aa: CASSHRSTQYF
cdr3_nt: TGTGCCAGCAGCCACAGAAGTACGCAGTATTTT
v_call: TRBV3-1/TRBV3-2
j_call: TRBJ2-3
clone_size: .
d_call: .

cdr3_aa: CASPPGLNTGELFF
cdr3_nt: TGTGCCAGCCCCCCGGGGCTGAACACCGGGGAGCTGTTTTTT
v_call: TRBV13
j_call: TRBJ2-2
clone_size: once
d_call: .

cdr3_aa: CASSQRQGAGEQYF
cdr3_nt: TGCGCCAGCAGCCAGCGACAGGGGGCGGGGGAGCAGTACTTC
v_call: TRBV5-1
j_call: TRBJ2-7
clone_size: .
d_call: TRBD1

cdr3_aa: CASGFPGGTNEKLFF
cdr3_nt: TGTGCCAGCGGTTTTCCAGGGGGGACTAATGAAAAACTGTTTTTT
v_call: TRBV6-5
j_call: TRBJ1-4
clone_size: .
d_call: TRBD1

cdr3_aa: CASRGDRGAYNEQFF
cdr3_nt: TGTGCCAGCAGGGGGGACAGGGGCGCCTACAATGAGCAGTTCTTC
v_call: TRBV2
j_call: TRBJ2-1
clone_size: .
d_call: TRBD1

cdr3_aa: CASSDTMNEQFF
cdr3_nt: TGTGCCAGCAGCGACACGATGAATGAGCAGTTCTTC
v_call: TRBV7-2
j_call: TRBJ2-1
clone_size: .
d_call: .

cdr3_aa: CASSLTGRGTEAFF
cdr3_nt: TGTGCCAGCAGTCTTACAGGGAGAGGCACTGAAGCTTTCTTT
v_call: TRBV6-5
j_call: TRBJ1-1
clone_size: .
d_call: .

cdr3_aa: CASSLGQHNSPLHF
cdr3_nt: TGTGCCAGCAGCTTGGGGCAGCATAATTCACCCCTCCACTTT
v_call: TRBV5-6
j_call: TRBJ1-6
clone_size: .
d_call: .

cdr3_aa: CLTRSNYEQYF
cdr3_nt: TGCTTGACTCGGAGCAACTACGAGCAGTACTTC
v_call: TRBV6-5
j_call: TRBJ2-7
clone_size: .
d_call: .

cdr3_aa: CASSLDRGGGYEQYF
cdr3_nt: TGCGCCAGCAGCTTGGACAGGGGAGGAGGCTACGAGCAGTACTTC
v_call: TRBV5-1
j_call: TRBJ2-7
clone_size: .
d_call: .

cdr3_aa: CASGRGPGNTIYF
cdr3_nt: TGTGCCAGCGGGAGGGGTCCTGGAAACACCATATATTTT
v_call: TRBV9
j_call: TRBJ1-3
clone_size: once
d_call: .

cdr3_aa: CASRSQGNYGYTF
cdr3_nt: TGTGCCAGCAGATCCCAGGGGAACTATGGCTACACCTTC
v_call: TRBV6-5
j_call: TRBJ1-2
clone_size: .
d_call: .

cdr3_aa: CASSLEGAGELFF
cdr3_nt: TGCGCCAGCAGCTTGGAAGGGGCCGGGGAGCTGTTTTTT
v_call: TRBV5-1
j_call: TRBJ2-2
clone_size: .
d_call: .

cdr3_aa: CASSLTGEGGQPQHF
cdr3_nt: TGTGCCAGCAGCCTGACCGGGGAGGGCGGTCAGCCCCAGCATTTT
v_call: TRBV4-2
j_call: TRBJ1-5
clone_size: .
d_call: .

cdr3_aa: CASSETWTSGGGEQFF
cdr3_nt: TGTGCCAGCAGTGAGACCTGGACTAGCGGGGGTGGCGAGCAGTTCTTC
v_call: TRBV6-1
j_call: TRBJ2-1
clone_size: .
d_call: TRBD2

cdr3_aa: CASSPRTGDGYTF
cdr3_nt: TGTGCCAGCAGTCCCCGGACAGGGGACGGCTACACCTTC
v_call: TRBV6-5
j_call: TRBJ1-2
clone_size: .
d_call: TRBD1

cdr3_aa: CASRRSGGGETQYF
cdr3_nt: TGTGCCAGCAGGAGAAGCGGGGGTGGGGAGACCCAGTACTTC
v_call: TRBV11-2
j_call: TRBJ2-5
clone_size: .
d_call: TRBD2

cdr3_aa: CASSFGPNQPQHF
cdr3_nt: TGTGCCAGCAGCTTCGGCCCCAATCAGCCCCAGCATTTT
v_call: TRBV7-8
j_call: TRBJ1-5
clone_size: .
d_call: .

cdr3_aa: CASSLEPGGPGANVLTF
cdr3_nt: TGTGCCAGCAGCCTGGAGCCAGGTGGTCCTGGGGCCAACGTCCTGACTTTC
v_call: TRBV7-6
j_call: TRBJ2-6
clone_size: .
d_call: .

cdr3_aa: CASSLEPRGGADTQYF
cdr3_nt: TGCGCCAGCAGCTTGGAACCCCGCGGGGGCGCAGATACGCAGTATTTT
v_call: TRBV5-1
j_call: TRBJ2-3
clone_size: .
d_call: .

cdr3_aa: CASSLEAGIGYGYTF
cdr3_nt: TGTGCCAGCAGCTTGGAGGCGGGAATAGGGTATGGCTACACCTTC
v_call: TRBV5-5
j_call: TRBJ1-2
clone_size: .
d_call: .

cdr3_aa: CASSLDRRGDVGNTIYF
cdr3_nt: TGTGCCAGCAGCCTGGACCGCAGGGGCGACGTTGGGAACACCATATATTTT
v_call: TRBV5-6
j_call: TRBJ1-3
clone_size: .
d_call: .

cdr3_aa: CASSSTGGETQYF
cdr3_nt: TGCGCCAGCAGCTCAACGGGGGGCGAGACCCAGTACTTC
v_call: TRBV5-1
j_call: TRBJ2-5
clone_size: .
d_call: .

cdr3_aa: CASSSPGENNEQFF
cdr3_nt: TGTGCCAGCAGCTCCCCAGGTGAGAACAATGAGCAGTTCTTC
v_call: TRBV6-6
j_call: TRBJ2-1
clone_size: .
d_call: .